The 3 T cell receptor beta chains below come from one sample, sequenced in a study of T cell changes during pregnancy in multiple sclerosis. This table comes from immunoSEQ multiplex PCR, and its TCRdb copy is limited to in-frame clones, with some not included. The sample consists of 45,000 to 70,000 clones, roughly 90% of them appearing once. Specimen: CD4+ T cells from peripheral blood mononuclear cells, collected after pregnancy. Receptors originate from a female donor with multiple sclerosis, enrolled in a pregnancy study.

V gene TRBV10-3 combines with J gene TRBJ2-7, with D possibly matching TRBD2 (6 bases). Trimming removed 7 bases at V and 3 bases at J, with 22 bases between. The CDR3 runs to 16 residues. CDR1 is ENHRY and CDR2 is SYGVKD in the germline V gene. In DNA, the CDR3 is TGTGCCATCACCGGAAACACGGGACTCAAAATCTACGAGCAGTACTTC. Amino acids: CAITGNTGLKIYEQYF.

This rearrangement joins TRBV15 to TRBJ2-1; 10 bases fit TRBD2. This CDR3 spans 16 amino acids. CDR1 and CDR2 (germline): LNHNV, YYDKDF (reference sequence). V shed 0 bases and J 6 bases; nucleotides not matched to a gene: 5. This CDR3 reads CATSRDPSGGSNEQFF. In nucleotides, the CDR3 is TGTGCCACCAGCAGAGACCCTAGCGGGGGAAGCAATGAGCAGTTCTTC.

The rearrangement links TRBV5-4 to TRBJ1-2; 7 nucleotides match TRBD1. Looked up from germline, CDR1 is SGHNT and CDR2 is YYREEE (reference sequence). The CDR3 totals 15 residues. With V trimmed by 5 bases and J by 3 bases, 10 bases remained unmatched. The CDR3 reads CASRAGGLEYYGYTF. For the CDR3, the DNA is TGTGCCAGCAGGGCAGGGGGACTCGAATACTATGGCTACACCTTC.